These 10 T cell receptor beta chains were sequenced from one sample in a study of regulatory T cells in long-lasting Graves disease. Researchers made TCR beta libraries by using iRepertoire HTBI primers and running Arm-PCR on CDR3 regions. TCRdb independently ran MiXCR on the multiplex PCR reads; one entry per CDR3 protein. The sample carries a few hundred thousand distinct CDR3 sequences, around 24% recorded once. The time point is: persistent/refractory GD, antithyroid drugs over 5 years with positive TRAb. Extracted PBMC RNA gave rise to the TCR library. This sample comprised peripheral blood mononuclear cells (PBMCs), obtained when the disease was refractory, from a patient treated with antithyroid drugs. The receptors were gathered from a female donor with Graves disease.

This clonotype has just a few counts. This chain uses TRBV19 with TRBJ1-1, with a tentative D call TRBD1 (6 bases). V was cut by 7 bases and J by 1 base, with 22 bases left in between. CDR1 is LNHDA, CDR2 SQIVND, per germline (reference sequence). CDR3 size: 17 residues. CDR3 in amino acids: CASTPGHPRGPNTEAFF. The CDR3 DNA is TGTGCCAGTACCCCGGGGCACCCCAGGGGACCGAACACTGAAGCTTTCTTT.

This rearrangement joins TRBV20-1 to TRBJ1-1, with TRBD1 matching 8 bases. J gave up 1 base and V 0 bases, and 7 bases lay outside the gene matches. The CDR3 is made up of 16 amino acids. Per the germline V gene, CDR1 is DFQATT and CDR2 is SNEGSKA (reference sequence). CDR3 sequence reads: CSARDPRTGPNTEAFF. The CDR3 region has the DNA TGCAGTGCTAGAGATCCCCGGACAGGGCCGAACACTGAAGCTTTCTTT.

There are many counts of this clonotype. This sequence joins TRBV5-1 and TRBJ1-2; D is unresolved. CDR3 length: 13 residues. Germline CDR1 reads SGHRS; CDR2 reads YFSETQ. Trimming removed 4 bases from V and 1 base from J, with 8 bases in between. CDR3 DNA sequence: TGCGCCAGCAGCATGACAAATAACTATGGCTACACCTTC. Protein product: CASSMTNNYGYTF. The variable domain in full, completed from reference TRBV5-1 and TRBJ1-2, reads KAGVTQTPRYLIKTRGQQVTLSCSPISGHRSVSWYQQTPGQGLQFLFEYFSETQRNKGNFPGRFSGRQFSNSRSEMNVSTLELGDSALYLCASSMTNNYGYTFGSGTRLTVV.

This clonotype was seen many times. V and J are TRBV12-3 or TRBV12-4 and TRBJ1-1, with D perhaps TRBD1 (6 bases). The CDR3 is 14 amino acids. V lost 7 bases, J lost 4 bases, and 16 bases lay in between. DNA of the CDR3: TGTGCCAGCACCATAGGGGGGGTAGGCACTGAAGCTTTCTTT. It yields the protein CASTIGGVGTEAFF.

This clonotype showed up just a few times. The CDR3 region has the DNA TGTGCCAGCAGCTTAGTTCACTTAGCGGGAGTGGCCTTGAAGGAGCAGTACTTC. As protein: CASSLVHLAGVALKEQYF. The chain links TRBV7-2 to TRBJ2-7, with 9 bases that match TRBD2. Trimming at V came to 1 base and at J to 7 bases, leaving 17 bases not matched to a gene. The CDR3 is 18 residues long. Per the germline V gene, CDR1 is SGHTA and CDR2 is FQGNSA.

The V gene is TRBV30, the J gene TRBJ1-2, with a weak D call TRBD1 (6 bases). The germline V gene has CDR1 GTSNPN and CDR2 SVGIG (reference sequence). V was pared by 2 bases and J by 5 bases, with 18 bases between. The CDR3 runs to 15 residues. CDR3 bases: TGTGCCTGGAGTACCGGGACATCGGGGGTTTATGGCTACACCTTC. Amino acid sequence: CAWSTGTSGVYGYTF.

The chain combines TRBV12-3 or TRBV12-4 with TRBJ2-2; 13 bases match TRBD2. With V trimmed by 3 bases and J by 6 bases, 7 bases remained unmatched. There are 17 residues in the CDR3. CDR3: CASSFRTSGSWPGELFF. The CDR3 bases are TGTGCCAGCAGTTTTAGGACTAGCGGGAGTTGGCCCGGGGAGCTGTTTTTT.

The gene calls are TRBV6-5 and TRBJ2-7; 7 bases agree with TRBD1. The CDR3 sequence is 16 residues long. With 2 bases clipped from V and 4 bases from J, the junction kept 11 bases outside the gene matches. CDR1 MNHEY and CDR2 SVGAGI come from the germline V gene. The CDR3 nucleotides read TGTGCCAGCAGTTACGACAGGGACGTCCTGGGGTACGAGCAGTACTTC. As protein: CASSYDRDVLGYEQYF.

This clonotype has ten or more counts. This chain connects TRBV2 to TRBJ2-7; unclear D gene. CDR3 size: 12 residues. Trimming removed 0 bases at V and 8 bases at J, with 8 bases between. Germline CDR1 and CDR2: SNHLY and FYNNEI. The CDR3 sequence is CASSEAPQKQYF. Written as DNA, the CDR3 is TGTGCCAGCAGTGAAGCCCCCCAGAAGCAGTACTTC.

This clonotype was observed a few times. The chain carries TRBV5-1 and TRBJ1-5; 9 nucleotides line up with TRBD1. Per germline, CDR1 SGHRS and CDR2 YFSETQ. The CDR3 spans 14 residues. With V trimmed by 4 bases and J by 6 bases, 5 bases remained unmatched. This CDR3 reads CASSPGQGPQPQHF. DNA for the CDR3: TGCGCCAGCAGCCCTGGACAGGGGCCTCAGCCCCAGCATTTT.